This T cell receptor (beta chain) comes out of a study of OX40 agonist ivuxolimab in advanced cancers. At the level of the study: An anti-OX40 (CD134) antibody with agonistic activity, ivuxolimab, was administered to patients. Every 2 weeks, ivuxolimab was infused into the patients intravenously at between 0.01 and 10 mg/kg. Overall study findings and caveats: Not determined was the antigen specificity of the expanded peripheral T cells.

Repertoires were generated with immunoSEQ multiplex PCR, while TCRdb's copy carries only in-frame clones and drops some. Of about 74,000 clones listed, 75% to 95% are singletons. The CDR3 consists of 13 residues. CDR1 is MDHEN and CDR2 is SYDVKM in the germline V gene. With V trimmed by 5 bases and J by 4 bases, 4 bases remained unmatched. For this clone: What it binds is not known.

The sequencing used CD4+ or CD8+ T cells sorted from blood, collected in a trial of the OX40 agonist ivuxolimab. The TCR comes from an adult with an advanced solid tumor such as melanoma, head and neck, liver or kidney cancer. This rearrangement joins TRBV28 to TRBJ1-2; TRBD1 matches 7 bases. The CDR3 nucleotides read TGTGCCAGCAGTCTCAGGGGGAGCTATGGCTACACCTTC. The encoded protein is CASSLRGSYGYTF.